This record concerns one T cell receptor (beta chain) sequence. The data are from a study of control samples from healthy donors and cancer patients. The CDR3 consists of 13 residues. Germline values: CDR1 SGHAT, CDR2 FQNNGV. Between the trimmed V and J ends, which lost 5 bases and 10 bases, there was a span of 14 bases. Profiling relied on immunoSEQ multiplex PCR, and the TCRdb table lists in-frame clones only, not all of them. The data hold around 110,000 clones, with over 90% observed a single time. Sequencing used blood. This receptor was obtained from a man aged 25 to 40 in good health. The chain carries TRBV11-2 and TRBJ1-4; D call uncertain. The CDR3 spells CASSPTLQGKLFF. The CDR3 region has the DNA TGTGCCAGCAGCCCGACCCTCCAAGGAAAACTGTTTTTT.